These 19 T cell receptor beta chains were sequenced from one sample in a study of cytomegalovirus exposure and HLA in healthy donors. This PCR relied on a set of 60 Vbeta primers and 13 Jbeta primers. The method was immunoSEQ multiplex PCR; TCRdb's version includes in-frame clones alone and lacks a portion of them. The repertoire holds about 120,000 clones, with around 81% as singletons. Sequencing input: PBMCs. These receptors came from a woman aged 25-40 years in good health and CMV-seronegative.

CDR3 amino acids: CASSLGRTGGEKTQYF. The CDR3 bases are TGTGCCAGCAGCTTAGGGAGGACAGGGGGCGAGAAGACCCAGTACTTC. The chain has TRBV7-2 and TRBJ2-5; 11 bases align to TRBD1. The CDR3 extends over 16 amino acids. V was pared by 1 base and J by 6 bases, with 7 bases of the junction left unmatched. Looked up from germline, CDR1 is SGHTA and CDR2 is FQGNSA.

This clone appeared once. The rearrangement joins TRBV14 to TRBJ2-5; tentatively, D is TRBD2 (5 bases). V dropped 0 bases and J dropped 5 bases, with 7 bases sitting between them. This CDR3 region has 13 residues. Germline V gene sequence: CDR1 SGHDN, CDR2 FVKESK. The CDR3 nucleotides read TGTGCCAGCAGCCAAGAACTAGTTGAGACCCAGTACTTC. Amino acid sequence: CASSQELVETQYF.

V usage is TRBV7-2 and J usage is TRBJ1-5, with 7 bases fitting TRBD1. This CDR3 has 13 amino acids. With 5 bases clipped from V and 5 bases from J, the junction kept 3 bases outside the gene matches. Looked up from germline, CDR1 is SGHTA and CDR2 is FQGNSA. The CDR3 is CASSTDRDQPQHF. The CDR3 DNA follows: TGTGCCAGCAGCACTGACAGGGATCAGCCCCAGCATTTT.

The V and J genes are TRBV19 and TRBJ2-5; weak D call: TRBD2 (6 bases). The end of the DNA is better explained by TRBJ2-7, so the J call may be wrong. This CDR3 spans 17 amino acids. The germline gives CDR1 LNHDA, CDR2 SQIVND (reference sequence). CDR3 loop: CASSIGGVDPGPDEQYF. Written as DNA, the CDR3 is TGTGCCAGTAGTATTGGCGGGGTTGACCCCGGGCCCGACGAGCAGTACTTC.

This sequence joins TRBV7-9 and TRBJ2-2, with TRBD2 identical over 9 bases. The V gene end was trimmed by 9 bases and the J gene end by 5 bases; junction bases not matched to a gene: 1. There are 12 residues in the CDR3. The germline V gene encodes CDR1 SEHNR and CDR2 FQNEAQ (reference sequence). CDR3 bases: TGTGCCAGGACTAGCGGAACCGGGGAGCTGTTTTTT. Protein: CARTSGTGELFF.

V usage is TRBV27 and J usage is TRBJ2-7; 9 nucleotides match TRBD1. CDR3 length equals 15 residues. Trimming removed 4 bases from V and 3 bases from J; junction bases left unmatched: 7. Germline CDR1 reads MNHEY; CDR2 reads SMNVEV (reference sequence). The CDR3, as DNA: TGTGCCAGCAGTTCACCGGGACAGGGTCGCTACGAGCAGTACTTC. It is translated as CASSSPGQGRYEQYF.

The chain employs TRBV7-6 and TRBJ2-5, with TRBD2 as a possible D gene (6 bases). Germline values: CDR1 SGHVS, CDR2 FNYEAQ. The V gene lost 5 bases and the J gene lost 1 base, with 14 bases spanning the gap. The CDR3 contains 15 residues. CDR3 residues: CASSPLGGAQETQYF. In DNA, the CDR3 is TGTGCCAGCAGCCCCCTTGGCGGGGCCCAAGAGACCCAGTACTTC.

The sample holds a few counts of this clone. The chain is built from TRBV27 and TRBJ2-1, with a possible D match to TRBD2 (5 bases). V lost 0 bases to trimming and J lost 8 bases, with 14 bases between them. The CDR3 runs 15 residues. In germline, CDR1 is MNHEY, CDR2 SMNVEV (reference sequence). CDR3: CASSLSLSGGDEQFF. CDR3 nucleotides: TGTGCCAGCAGTTTATCGCTCAGCGGAGGCGATGAGCAGTTCTTC.

This chain connects TRBV28 to TRBJ1-1, with TRBD1 matching 7 bases. V was clipped by 6 bases and J by 1 base; unmatched bases: 8. The CDR3 is made up of 15 amino acids. Germline V gene data show CDR1 as MDHEN and CDR2 as SYDVKM. CDR3 amino acids: CASRPTGQSNTEAFF. The CDR3 DNA reads as TGTGCCAGCAGACCTACGGGACAGTCGAACACTGAAGCTTTCTTT.

The chain recombines TRBV5-4 with TRBJ2-7; 8 nucleotides match TRBD2. Germline CDR1 reads SGHNT; CDR2 reads YYREEE (reference sequence). The CDR3 contains 15 residues. V lost 2 bases to trimming and J lost 0 bases; unmatched junction nucleotides: 4. The CDR3 bases are TGTGCCAGCAGCTTAGTAGCGGGAAGCTCCTACGAGCAGTACTTC. This translates into CASSLVAGSSYEQYF.

The chain is built from TRBV6-5 and TRBJ2-1; 9 nucleotides align to TRBD2. Losses at the gene ends were 8 bases for V and 8 bases for J; bases not matched to a gene: 10. The CDR3 sequence is 14 residues long. Germline V gene data show CDR1 as MNHEY and CDR2 as SVGAGI. DNA of the CDR3: TGTGCCAGCGGATACCTAGCGGGAACTTATGAGCAGTTCTTC. Its translation is CASGYLAGTYEQFF.

The chain is built from TRBV28 and TRBJ2-5, with TRBD1 matching 8 bases. The J call is doubtful: the DNA matches TRBJ2-7 better. The CDR3 sequence is 15 residues long. CDR1 and CDR2 (germline): MDHEN, SYDVKM. The CDR3 loop reads CASSEDREFTYEQYF. In nucleotides, the CDR3 is TGTGCCAGCAGTGAGGACAGGGAGTTCACCTACGAGCAGTACTTC.

The chain carries TRBV14 and TRBJ2-7, with D uncertain. Germline V gives CDR1 SGHDN, CDR2 FVKESK. This CDR3 has 12 amino acids. V was shortened by 3 bases and J by 6 bases, with 9 bases between the two germline ends. The CDR3 region has the DNA TGTGCCAGCAGCCACCCCCTAGGCGAGCAGTACTTC. It is translated as CASSHPLGEQYF.

DNA for the CDR3: TGTGCCAGTCAGGTAGTCGGCACAGATACGCAGTATTTT. Amino acids: CASQVVGTDTQYF. The rearrangement joins TRBV27 to TRBJ2-3; D ambiguous. Germline V gene lookup returns CDR1 MNHEY and CDR2 SMNVEV (reference sequence). Trimming shortened V by 9 bases and J by 1 base, and 11 bases separated the two germline ends. The CDR3 is made up of 13 amino acids.

This clone was seen once. This rearrangement joins TRBV7-9 to TRBJ2-3; D might be TRBD1 (5 bases). The CDR3 extends over 18 amino acids. Germline V gene data show CDR1 as SEHNR and CDR2 as FQNEAQ (reference sequence). V was shortened by 4 bases and J by 0 bases, with 20 bases between the two germline ends. The CDR3 coding sequence is TGTGCCAGCAGCTCCCTTCCGCAGGGTTCCCCTAGCACAGATACGCAGTATTTT. Protein: CASSSLPQGSPSTDTQYF.

This clone has a single count. This chain connects TRBV7-3 to TRBJ2-6; no definite D call. Germline values: CDR1 SGHTA, CDR2 FQGTGA. This CDR3 region has 15 residues. With 5 bases removed from V and 3 bases from J, the gap between germline ends came to 11 bases. The CDR3 nucleotides read TGTGCCAGCAGCCCACCGCATAGTGGGGCCAACGTCCTGACTTTC. It translates to CASSPPHSGANVLTF.

As to this clone: The junction differs from germline at one of its ends, possibly a read error. The chain combines TRBV7-9 with TRBJ2-7, with 9 bases that match TRBD1. Germline V gene data show CDR1 as SEHNR and CDR2 as FQNEAQ (reference sequence). The CDR3 loop spans 17 amino acids. The DNA of the CDR3 is TGTTCCAGCAGCACCAGGACAGGGGACGATAGAATATACGAGCAGTACTTC. Amino acids: CSSSTRTGDDRIYEQYF.

This clone is a singleton in its sample. J is TRBJ1-2 and V is TRBV7-2, with 8 bases lining up with TRBD1. The CDR3 has 16 amino acids. Germline values: CDR1 SGHTA, CDR2 FQGNSA. V lost 5 bases, J lost 1 base, and 9 bases stayed unmatched. CDR3 nucleotides: TGTGCCAGCAGCGGAGGGACAGGAGGACTTAACTATGGCTACACCTTC. Its translation is CASSGGTGGLNYGYTF. Together with reference TRBV7-2 and TRBJ1-2, the CDR3 gives the full variable domain: GAGVSQSPSNKVTEKGKDVELRCDPISGHTALYWYRQSLGQGLEFLIYFQGNSAPDKSGLPSDRFSAERTGGSVSTLTIQRTQQEDSAVYLCASSGGTGGLNYGYTFGSGTRLTVV.

V is TRBV28 and J is TRBJ1-3; possibly TRBD1 for D (5 bases). The CDR3 is 14 amino acids. Germline CDR1 and CDR2: MDHEN and SYDVKM. Trimming took off 8 bases at V and 4 bases at J, with 15 bases between the two ends. The CDR3 sequence is CASGYRPQGNTIYF. Here the CDR3 DNA reads TGTGCCAGCGGGTACAGGCCTCAAGGAAACACCATATATTTT.